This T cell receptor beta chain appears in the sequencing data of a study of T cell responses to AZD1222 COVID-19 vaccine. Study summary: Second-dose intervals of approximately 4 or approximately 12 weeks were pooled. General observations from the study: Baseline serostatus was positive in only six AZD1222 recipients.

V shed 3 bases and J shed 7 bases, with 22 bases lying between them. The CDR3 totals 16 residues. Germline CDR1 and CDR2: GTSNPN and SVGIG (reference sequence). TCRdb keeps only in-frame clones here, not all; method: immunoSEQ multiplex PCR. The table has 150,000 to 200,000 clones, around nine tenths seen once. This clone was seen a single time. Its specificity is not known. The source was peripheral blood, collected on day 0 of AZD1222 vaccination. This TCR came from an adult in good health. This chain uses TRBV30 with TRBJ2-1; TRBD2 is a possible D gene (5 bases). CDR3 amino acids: CAWRKPRGIGVNEQFF. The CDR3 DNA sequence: TGTGCCTGGAGGAAACCTCGTGGCATCGGGGTAAATGAGCAGTTCTTC.